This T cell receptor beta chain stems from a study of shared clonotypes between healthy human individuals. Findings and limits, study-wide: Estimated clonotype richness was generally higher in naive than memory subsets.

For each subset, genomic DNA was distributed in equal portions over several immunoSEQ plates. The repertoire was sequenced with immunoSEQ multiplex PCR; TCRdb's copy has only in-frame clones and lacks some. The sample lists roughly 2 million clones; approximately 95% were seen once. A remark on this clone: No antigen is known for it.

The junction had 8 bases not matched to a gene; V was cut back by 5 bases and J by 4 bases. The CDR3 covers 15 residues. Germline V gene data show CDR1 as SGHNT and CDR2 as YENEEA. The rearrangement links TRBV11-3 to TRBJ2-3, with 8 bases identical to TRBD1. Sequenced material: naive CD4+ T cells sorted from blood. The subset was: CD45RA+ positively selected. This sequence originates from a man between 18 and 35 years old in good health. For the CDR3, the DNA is TGTGCCAGCAGCCCACAGGGGGACGGAGCAGATACGCAGTATTTT. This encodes CASSPQGDGADTQYF.